This T cell receptor (beta chain) was found in a study of shared clonotypes between healthy human individuals. In the study overall: Two female and three male donors aged 18 to 49 were enrolled.

Points from the study as a whole: Clonotype sharing across donors was expected to vary with sequencing depth. The low donor count limited represented genetic and exposure-history diversity. Sampling covered nothing but blood. Tissue TCR repertoires likely differ from those found in blood.

TCRdb's table, derived via immunoSEQ multiplex PCR, lists solely in-frame clones and lacks some. The sample lists 2 million to 2.5 million clones; more than 90% were seen once. About this clone: What it binds is unknown.

The clonotype originates from a man between 18 and 29 years old in good health. Material for sequencing was naive CD4+ T cells sorted from blood. Subset in this sample: CD45RA+ positively selected.

The CDR3 region is CASSLVAGLAKNIQYF. CDR3 coding DNA: TGCGCCAGCAGCTTGGTTGCGGGGCTAGCCAAAAACATTCAGTACTTC. The chain employs TRBV5-1 and TRBJ2-4, with D possibly being TRBD2 (6 bases). Trimming cost V 0 bases and J 0 bases, with 10 bases left between them. Germline V gene lookup returns CDR1 SGHRS and CDR2 YFSETQ. CDR3 length: 16 residues. Full variable domain (remainder filled in from reference TRBV5-1 and TRBJ2-4): KAGVTQTPRYLIKTRGQQVTLSCSPISGHRSVSWYQQTPGQGLQFLFEYFSETQRNKGNFPGRFSGRQFSNSRSEMNVSTLELGDSALYLCASSLVAGLAKNIQYFGAGTRLSVL.